This T cell receptor beta chain was retrieved from a study of T cells in Graves' hyperthyroidism and ophthalmopathy. Amplified TCR beta CDR3 regions came from RNA transcripts. During a first-round RT-PCR of the TCR CDR3, the HTBI primer set was used. One entry per CDR3 protein results from TCRdb running MiXCR on the multiplex PCR reads. Altogether fewer than 850,000 distinct CDR3 sequences are present, roughly a sixth being singletons, with the ten largest covering 15%. The length of the CDR3 is 17 residues. Trimming left V 3 bases short and J 4 bases short, with 19 bases between. CDR1 is KGHDR and CDR2 is SFDVKD in the germline V gene.

This receptor was identified in a man aged 50 to 59 with Graves' hyperthyroidism. The source material was blood. The chain joins TRBV24-1 to TRBJ2-3, with D maybe TRBD2 (7 bases). CDR3: CATSDPPGGGSADTQYF. CDR3 bases: TGTGCCACCAGTGATCCTCCGGGGGGCGGGAGTGCAGATACGCAGTATTTT.